What follows is one T cell receptor (beta chain) and its context. In this sample, this clone turned up a few times. There is no known antigen for this receptor. No much larger clone exists at a distance of one base, and base qualities are not known. Libraries were made using the immunoSEQ multiplex PCR assay. As stored in TCRdb, this immuneACCESS dataset retains in-frame rearrangements with V and J assigned. A fraction of the clones does not appear; measured against another copy, unresolved V genes explain less than half of the discrepancy, and the remainder lacks a known reason. The sample profile shows around 100,000 clones; about four fifths of them were found once. The top ten constitute roughly 3.5% of the sample. This sample is part of a study of radiotherapy plus CTLA-4 blockade in lung cancer (dated by TCRdb to 2016 to 2019). Notes on the research overall: Objective responses were observed in more than 15% of enrolled patients, and disease control was achieved in approximately 30%. What the authors observed across the whole study: Early dynamic changes in blood T cell clones, together with increased serum interferon-beta after radiation, were reported as the strongest predictors of response. After treatment with radiotherapy and ipilimumab, TCR clones that originated in tumors expanded in peripheral blood.

V drops 0 bases and J drops 4 bases, leaving 3 bases in between. CDR1 is given as SGDLS and CDR2 as YYNGEE, both from the germline V gene. The CDR3 measures 12 amino acids from cysteine to phenylalanine. CDR3 DNA is the only sequence kept; it has 36 bases, read in frame from the first base. In this study, focal radiation therapy paired with CTLA-4 blockade (ipilimumab) was tested in patients who had chemo-refractory metastatic non-small-cell lung cancer. Here the chain combines TRBV9 and TRBJ2-3; the D gene cannot be resolved reliably. The clonotype comes from a human donor with non-small cell lung cancer that progressed on radiotherapy plus ipilimumab. Some clones in this sample may be carry-over from other donors' samples. Source: peripheral blood, taken from a patient treated with radiotherapy plus ipilimumab. At the DNA level, the sequence is TGTGCCAGCAGCGTAGATGCAGATACGCAGTATTTT. It encodes CASSVDADTQYF. Here the CDR3 is joined to the reference TRBV9 and TRBJ2-3 genes, and the full variable domain is: DSGVTQTPKHLITATGQRVTLRCSPRSGDLSVYWYQQSLDQGLQFLIQYYNGEERAKGNILERFSAQQFPDLHSELNLSSLELGDSALYFCASSVDADTQYFGPGTRLTVL.